Following are 9 T cell receptor beta chains from one sample sequenced in a study of early T cells in non-severe SARS-CoV-2 infection. Each CDR3 protein gets one entry after TCRdb re-called the 5' RACE reads with MiXCR. Among 74,000 or so distinct CDR3 sequences, under 14% were seen once, and the ten largest hold less than 5%. Input material: whole blood. Every receptor here comes from an adult who was a healthcare worker with PCR-confirmed SARS-CoV-2 infection or an uninfected control (not recorded which).

The chain combines TRBV10-3 with TRBJ2-1, with TRBD2 identical over 10 bases. CDR3 length: 15 residues. CDR1 ENHRY and CDR2 SYGVKD come from the germline V gene. The V and J ends lost 5 bases and 8 bases, in that order; junction bases with no gene match: 9. Here the CDR3 DNA reads TGTGCCATCAGTAGGAGCGGGGGGGCCGGTGATGAGCAGTTCTTC. It yields the protein CAISRSGGAGDEQFF.

This clonotype occurred many times. The V gene is TRBV4-1, the J gene TRBJ2-1; D not resolved. V was shortened by 1 base and J by 7 bases, with 8 bases between the two germline ends. The CDR3 is 13 amino acids. The germline V gene encodes CDR1 MGHRA and CDR2 YSYEKL. This CDR3 is CASSQGGQNEQFF. In DNA, the CDR3 is TGCGCCAGCAGCCAAGGAGGTCAAAATGAGCAGTTCTTC.

This clonotype has a handful of counts. V and J are TRBV30 and TRBJ1-4; D is perhaps TRBD1 (5 bases). Germline V gives CDR1 GTSNPN, CDR2 SVGIG (reference sequence). The V gene lost 0 bases and the J gene lost 12 bases, with 17 bases spanning the gap. This CDR3 region has 14 residues. The CDR3 DNA follows: TGTGCCTGGAGTGTCGGGCAGGGAAATGAGCAACTGTTTTTT. Amino acid sequence: CAWSVGQGNEQLFF.

This clonotype showed up many times. The rearrangement joins TRBV6-1 to TRBJ2-1; 10 bases line up with TRBD2. The length of the CDR3 is 15 residues. Germline V CDR1 and CDR2: MNHNS, SASEGT. With 10 bases clipped from V and 9 bases from J, the junction kept 15 bases outside the gene matches. CDR3 DNA: TGTGCCACGGGCGGTGACAGCGGGGGGGCCACTGAGCAGTTCTTC. It translates to CATGGDSGGATEQFF.

Concerning this clonotype itself: Being one base from a much bigger clone, this may be a read error. CDR3 in amino acids: CASSQAMDTLYEQHF. DNA for the CDR3: TGCGCCAGCAGCCAAGCAATGGACACGCTCTACGAGCAGCACTTC. The rearrangement links TRBV4-1 to TRBJ2-7; perhaps TRBD1 as D (5 bases). The length of the CDR3 is 15 residues. Germline V gene data show CDR1 as MGHRA and CDR2 as YSYEKL.

This clonotype has a count of ten or more. This chain links TRBV18 with TRBJ1-1; the D gene is possibly TRBD1 (6 bases). This CDR3 comprises 15 residues. CDR1 is KGHSH and CDR2 is LQKENI in the germline V gene. The germline V and J ends were trimmed by 6 bases and 0 bases, with 14 bases remaining between them. Written as DNA, the CDR3 is TGTGCCAGCTCTCCCGTGGACAGCATGAACACTGAAGCTTTCTTT. It codes for CASSPVDSMNTEAFF.

This clonotype was seen many times. The chain combines TRBV2 with TRBJ2-1; D is unresolved. This CDR3 spans 12 amino acids. Germline CDR1 is SNHLY and CDR2 is FYNNEI. V gave up 6 bases and J gave up 6 bases, with 9 bases separating them. CDR3 in amino acids: CASSGAANEQFF. The CDR3 coding sequence is TGTGCCAGCAGCGGCGCGGCCAATGAGCAGTTCTTC.

The chain is built from TRBV11-1 and TRBJ2-2; D not resolved. Trimming left V 0 bases short and J 1 base short, with 6 bases between. The CDR3 sequence is 15 residues long. Per germline, CDR1 SGHAT and CDR2 FQDESV (reference sequence). In DNA, the CDR3 is TGTGCCAGCAGCTTAGCGGCCTGGAACACCGGGGAGCTGTTTTTT. This encodes CASSLAAWNTGELFF.

The chain uses TRBV4-1 and TRBJ1-2; D call uncertain. The V and J ends lost 1 base and 4 bases respectively, with 13 bases between them. Germline CDR1 reads MGHRA; CDR2 reads YSYEKL. This CDR3 region has 15 residues. The CDR3 DNA reads TGCGCCAGCAGCCAAGGGGAGCAGACATTCTATGGCTACACCTTC. Encoded protein: CASSQGEQTFYGYTF.